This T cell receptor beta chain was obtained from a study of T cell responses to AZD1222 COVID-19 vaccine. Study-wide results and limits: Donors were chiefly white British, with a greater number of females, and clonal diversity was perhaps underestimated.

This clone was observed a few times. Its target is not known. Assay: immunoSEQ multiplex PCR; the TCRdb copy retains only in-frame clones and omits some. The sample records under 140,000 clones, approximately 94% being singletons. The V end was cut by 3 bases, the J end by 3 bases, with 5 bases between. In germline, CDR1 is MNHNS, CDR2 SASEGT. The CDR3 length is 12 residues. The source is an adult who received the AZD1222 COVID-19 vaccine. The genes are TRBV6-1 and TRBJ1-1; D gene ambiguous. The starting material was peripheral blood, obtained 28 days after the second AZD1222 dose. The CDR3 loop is CASSDGHTEAFF. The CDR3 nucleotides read TGTGCCAGCAGTGACGGACACACTGAAGCTTTCTTT.